This T cell receptor (beta chain) is drawn from a study of identical twins. Via MiXCR, TCRdb re-called the 5' RACE reads, giving one row per CDR3 protein. The sample shows roughly 540,000 distinct CDR3 sequences, roughly a fifth of them seen only once. The germline V and J ends were trimmed by 5 bases and 0 bases, with 10 bases remaining between them. The CDR3 is 14 residues long. The same sample was also used in a study of T cells expressing NK-cell markers. As reported in that work: For 5 to 7 donors, the dominant NKG2C+ clonotypes made up about 1.0-7.0% of their CD8+ T cells.

This TCR was recovered from a woman between 18 and 29 years old in good health. The specimen sequenced was CD4+ T cells sorted from blood. The chain combines TRBV12-3 or TRBV12-4 with TRBJ2-5; D is undetermined. In DNA, the CDR3 is TGTGCCAGCAGTCCCCGACACAACCAAGAGACCCAGTACTTC. The encoded protein is CASSPRHNQETQYF.